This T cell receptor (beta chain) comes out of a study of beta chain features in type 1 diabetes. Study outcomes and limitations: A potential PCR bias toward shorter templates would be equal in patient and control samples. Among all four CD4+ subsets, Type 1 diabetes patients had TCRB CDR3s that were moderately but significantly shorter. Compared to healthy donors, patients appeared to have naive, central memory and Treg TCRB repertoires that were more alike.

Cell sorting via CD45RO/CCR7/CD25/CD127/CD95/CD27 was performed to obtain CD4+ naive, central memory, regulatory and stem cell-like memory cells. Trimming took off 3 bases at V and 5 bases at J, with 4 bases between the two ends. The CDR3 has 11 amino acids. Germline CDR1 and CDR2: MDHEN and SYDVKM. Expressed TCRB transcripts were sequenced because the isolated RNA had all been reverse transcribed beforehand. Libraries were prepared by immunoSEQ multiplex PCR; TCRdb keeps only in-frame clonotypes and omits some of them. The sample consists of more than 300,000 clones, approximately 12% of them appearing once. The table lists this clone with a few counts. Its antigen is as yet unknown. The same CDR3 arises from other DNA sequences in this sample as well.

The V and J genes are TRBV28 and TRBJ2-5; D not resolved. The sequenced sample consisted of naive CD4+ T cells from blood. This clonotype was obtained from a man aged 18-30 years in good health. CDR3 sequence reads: CASSFSETQYF. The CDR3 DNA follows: TGTGCCAGCAGTTTCAGTGAGACCCAGTACTTC.